A selection of T cell receptor beta chains follows, all from one sample in a study of CD8+CD57+ T cells in acquired aplastic anemia. TCRdb ran MiXCR on the reads and lists one entry per CDR3 protein. The data show over 150,000 distinct CDR3 sequences, with around 50% seen just once and approximately 3% held by the top ten. The sequencing sample was made of sorted CD4+, CD8+, or CD8+CD57+ T cells (not recorded which) from PBMCs. The receptors were gathered from a human donor with aplastic anemia. Each CDR3 is given with its conserved first and last residue. Fields, in order: V gene, J gene, D gene, clone size, CDR3 DNA, CDR3 protein. The D gene is left open where the match is weak. Clone size, where shown, is once, few, many, or a class for clones that have expanded.

>TRBV7-9|TRBJ1-5|.|many
TGTGCCAGCAGCCAGCAGGGAAGTCAGCCCCAGCATTTT
CASSQQGSQPQHF
>TRBV2|TRBJ2-3|.|.
TGTGCCAGCAGTGAAGTAGGGTATGTGGATACGCAGTATTTT
CASSEVGYVDTQYF
>TRBV20-1|TRBJ1-5|.|.
TGCGGCGCTGAAACGACAGAGGGGTCCCAGCATTTT
CGAETTEGSQHF
>TRBV10-3|TRBJ1-5|.|.
TGTGCCATCAGTGAGTGGGGGGATAGCAATCAGCCCCAGCATTTT
CAISEWGDSNQPQHF
>TRBV10-3|TRBJ2-7|.|few
TGTGCCATCAGTGAGAGAGGCCAAGGGATCTACGAGCAGTACTTC
CAISERGQGIYEQYF
>TRBV10-3|TRBJ2-7|.|once
TGTGCCATCAGTGAGTCTTCAGGTGAGAAGTACTTC
CAISESSGEKYF
>TRBV10-3|TRBJ2-3|TRBD2|.
TGTGCCATCAGTGAGGGACTAGCGGGGACAGATACGCAGTATTTT
CAISEGLAGTDTQYF
>TRBV29-1|TRBJ1-2|.|.
TGCAGCGTGGAGGGCAGCTATGGCTACACCTTC
CSVEGSYGYTF
>TRBV9|TRBJ2-1|TRBD2|many
TGTGCCAGCAGCGTTACTAGCGGGAGTTTGGATGAGCAGTTCTTC
CASSVTSGSLDEQFF
>TRBV12-3/TRBV12-4|TRBJ1-1|.|.
TGTGCCAGCAGCAAAGGGACGAACACTGAAGCTTTCTTT
CASSKGTNTEAFF
>TRBV9|TRBJ2-1|TRBD1|many
TGTGCCAGCGCCTCACGGCTGATAGGGGGCGATGAGCAGTTCTTC
CASASRLIGGDEQFF
>TRBV19|TRBJ1-1|.|many
TGTGCCAGTAGTATGTCCTACGAAGCTTTCTTT
CASSMSYEAFF
>TRBV24-1|TRBJ2-5|.|many
TGTGCCACCAGTCGACAGGGACTAGAGACCCAGTACTTC
CATSRQGLETQYF
>TRBV10-2|TRBJ1-1|TRBD1|many
TGCGCCAGCAGTGTCAACGGACAGGCGTTCGCTGAAGCTTTCTTT
CASSVNGQAFAEAFF
>TRBV7-2|TRBJ2-5|TRBD2|few
TGTGCCAGCAGCTTCAGAGCGGGGTACGAGACCCAGTACTTC
CASSFRAGYETQYF
>TRBV29-1|TRBJ2-2|TRBD1|.
TGCAGCGTATCCGGGACAGGGAACACCGGGGAGCTGTTTTTT
CSVSGTGNTGELFF
>TRBV20-1|TRBJ1-1|.|.
TGCAGTGCTAGCAAGTACACTGAAGCTTTCTTT
CSASKYTEAFF
>TRBV6-4|TRBJ1-1|TRBD1|.
TGTGCCAGCATGGGACAGGGGATGGTTGGCACTAAAGCTTTCTTT
CASMGQGMVGTKAFF
>TRBV20-1|TRBJ2-5|TRBD2|many
TGCAGTGGCCGAAACGGTCAGAGCGGGAGGGAGACCCAGTACTTC
CSGRNGQSGRETQYF
>TRBV5-1|TRBJ2-3|.|many
TGCGCCAGCAGCTTGGTCCCAGGTCCGAGCACAGATACGCAGTATTTT
CASSLVPGPSTDTQYF
>TRBV3-1|TRBJ2-2|.|.
TGTGCCAGCGGGGGGGCCCCCACCGGGGAGCTGTTTTTT
CASGGAPTGELFF
>TRBV6-1|TRBJ1-1|TRBD1|.
TGTGCCAGTAAGGGGGCGGTCACTGAAGCTTTCTTT
CASKGAVTEAFF
>TRBV25-1|TRBJ1-5|TRBD1|few
TGTGCCAGCAGTTTATTTTCCGGGGCAGGGGGCAGGGGCAATCAGCCCCAGCATTTT
CASSLFSGAGGRGNQPQHF
>TRBV29-1|TRBJ1-1|.|many
TGCAGCGTAGTGCCTCGATCTGAAGCTTTCTTT
CSVVPRSEAFF
>TRBV5-1|TRBJ2-5|.|many
TGCGCCAGCAGCCCCGGTTGGGGGCGGGAAGAGACCCAGTACTTC
CASSPGWGREETQYF
>TRBV19|TRBJ1-2|.|.
TGTGCCAGTAGTATATTCTTATGTGCTAACTATGGCTACACCTTC
CASSIFLCANYGYTF
>TRBV5-6|TRBJ2-7|TRBD1|.
TGTGCCAGCAGCCAATGGACAGGGATCGCCGAGCAGTACTTC
CASSQWTGIAEQYF
>TRBV10-3|TRBJ2-1|.|.
TGTGCCATCAGTGGGGCAGAGACAGGGAGGTACGATGAGCAGTTCTTC
CAISGAETGRYDEQFF
>TRBV25-1|TRBJ2-7|.|.
TGTGCCAGCAGCGTAGACAGAACCAACGAGCAGTACTTC
CASSVDRTNEQYF
>TRBV24-1|TRBJ2-5|TRBD2|few
TGTGCCACCAGTGATACTACTAGCGGGAGGACGGAGACCCAGTACTTC
CATSDTTSGRTETQYF
>TRBV9|TRBJ2-1|TRBD1|many
TGTGCCAGCAGCGCGGGACAGGGATCCTACAATGAGCAGTTCTTC
CASSAGQGSYNEQFF
>TRBV11-2|TRBJ2-7|.|many
TGTGCCAGCAGTTCCACTAAGGGGGTACGGTCCTACGAGCAGTACTTC
CASSSTKGVRSYEQYF
>TRBV20-1|TRBJ2-7|.|.
TGCAGTGCTAGTCGCCAGGGCGACGAGCAGTACTTC
CSASRQGDEQYF
>TRBV7-3|TRBJ1-1|.|.
TGTGCCAGCAGCTTAACGTATGGGGGGAACACTGAAGCTTTCTTT
CASSLTYGGNTEAFF
>TRBV5-4|TRBJ1-1|.|many
TGTGCCAGCAGCCTCTCTTTCGGGAACACTGAAGCTTTCTTT
CASSLSFGNTEAFF
>TRBV10-2|TRBJ2-3|.|.
TGCGCCAGCAGTGACCCCGGGGATACGCAGTATTTT
CASSDPGDTQYF
>TRBV19|TRBJ1-5|.|once
TGTGCCAGTTGGTCTGGAAATAGCAATCAGCCCCAGCATTTT
CASWSGNSNQPQHF
>TRBV27|TRBJ2-1|.|.
TGTGCCAGCGGTTCGGAGAGACGGATCTTGGATGAGCAGTTCTTC
CASGSERRILDEQFF
>TRBV3-1|TRBJ1-2|.|many
TGTGCCAGCAGCCCGCCTCGTGGGTATTCTAACTATGGCTACACCTTC
CASSPPRGYSNYGYTF
>TRBV11-3|TRBJ1-6|.|many
TGTGCCAGCAGTCTCCGGGACGTAGAAAGGCCCCTCCACTTT
CASSLRDVERPLHF
>TRBV2|TRBJ2-3|.|.
TGTGCCAGCCGCGGGATCACTGCTGCCGATACGCAGTATTTT
CASRGITAADTQYF
>TRBV7-8|TRBJ2-1|.|.
TGTGCCTGCTGCCTCGGCCCCTACAATGAGCAGTTCTTC
CACCLGPYNEQFF
>TRBV10-3|TRBJ1-4|.|.
TGTGCCATCAGTGGAGTTTATGGTGAAAAACTGTTTTTT
CAISGVYGEKLFF
>TRBV12-3/TRBV12-4|TRBJ2-5|.|.
TGTGCCAGCAAACCCGGGGGAACTGAGCTCGAGACCCAGTACTTC
CASKPGGTELETQYF
>TRBV24-1|TRBJ2-3|.|.
TGTGCCACCAGTGAGTGGGATACGCAGTATTTT
CATSEWDTQYF
>TRBV24-1|TRBJ2-3|.|.
TGTGCCACCAGTGACGTAGGGCAGGGAACAGATACGCAGTATTTT
CATSDVGQGTDTQYF
>TRBV20-1|TRBJ2-1|.|.
TGCAGTGCTAGAGATGCGGGGTTCTCCTACAATGAGCAGTTCTTC
CSARDAGFSYNEQFF
>TRBV7-3|TRBJ1-1|.|many
TGTGCCAGCAGCTCCGCGGGGCCAAAGAACACTGAAGCTTTCTTT
CASSSAGPKNTEAFF
>TRBV7-9|TRBJ1-1|.|many
TGTGCCAGCAGCTTACAGGGCCGGGCTTTCTTT
CASSLQGRAFF
>TRBV19|TRBJ2-5|.|many
TGTGCCAGTAGTAGAGACAGATTCCAAGAGACCCAGTACTTC
CASSRDRFQETQYF
>TRBV9|TRBJ2-1|.|.
TGTGCCAGCAGCGCGGGCGGGCCCTACAATGAGCAGTTCTTC
CASSAGGPYNEQFF
>TRBV12-3/TRBV12-4|TRBJ2-1|TRBD2|.
TGTGCCAGCAGTCCATCCGGGACTAGCGGGAGACTGTCGTACAATGAGCAGTTCTTC
CASSPSGTSGRLSYNEQFF